This TCR beta chain comes out of a study of human CD4 T cells and Enterobacteriaceae. Whole-study findings and limits: Ex vivo, broadly cross-reactive clonotypes appeared more expanded than specific ones.

Sorting took every CD4+ cell except CD45RA+CCR7+CD95- naive cells, reaching over 98% purity. Blood from healthy donors was obtained in Switzerland from donation centers. Sorted cells lacked CD8+, CD14+, CD16+, CD56+, CD19+ and CD25-bright cells. The data were produced by immunoSEQ multiplex PCR, yet TCRdb's version contains in-frame clones alone and is incomplete. The sample includes about 29,000 clones, roughly 79% of them seen just once. In the case of this clone: Its matching antigen is unknown.

V lost 1 base to trimming and J lost 4 bases, with 15 bases between them. The CDR3 is made up of 16 amino acids. The germline gives CDR1 SGHAT, CDR2 FQNNGV. The clonotype originates from a human donor in good health. Sequencing used memory CD4+ T cells from blood. The chain links TRBV11-2 to TRBJ2-3; tentatively, D is TRBD2 (5 bases). This CDR3 is CASSLGADGSADTQYF. DNA for the CDR3: TGTGCCAGCAGCTTAGGAGCCGACGGTAGCGCAGATACGCAGTATTTT. Filled out from reference TRBV11-2 and TRBJ2-3, the complete variable domain reads EAGVAQSPRYKIIEKRQSVAFWCNPISGHATLYWYQQILGQGPKLLIQFQNNGVVDDSQLPKDRFSAERLKGVDSTLKIQPAKLEDSAVYLCASSLGADGSADTQYFGPGTRLTVL.